This T cell receptor (beta chain) comes out of a study of identical twins. Whole-study findings and limits: There was more out-of-frame TCR alpha sharing in monozygotic twins than models estimated. Weaker excess twin sharing was observed in beta out-of-frame sequences. In cord blood, abundant beta clonotypes had fewer insertions; memory showed no trend.

As for this clonotype: No antigen is known for it.

V lost 0 bases and J lost 6, with 17 bases in between. Germline loops: CDR1 KGHSH, CDR2 LQKENI. This CDR3 has 17 amino acids. Each CDR3 protein is one row after TCRdb ran MiXCR on the 5' RACE reads. The profile shows 350,000 to 600,000 distinct CDR3 sequences, 12% to 15% of them singletons. The same data also contributed to another study, on yellow fever vaccine responses in identical twins.

The sample was CD4+ T cells sorted from blood. The chain combines TRBV18 with TRBJ2-2; D could derive from TRBD1 or TRBD2 (6 bases each). The TCR originated in a woman between 18 and 30 years old in good health. The chain's CDR3 is CASSPPTLPGEAGELFF. DNA for the CDR3: TGTGCCAGCTCACCACCTACCTTGCCAGGGGAGGCCGGGGAGCTGTTTTTT.